This T cell receptor (beta chain) was observed in a study of PD-1 blockade in mismatch repair-deficient tumors. Findings and limits, study-wide: Tumor-resident clones, often absent from pretreatment blood, expanded after pembrolizumab and then contracted.

This clone is a singleton in its sample. Its specificity is unknown. In germline, CDR1 is SGHTA, CDR2 FQGTGA. CDR3 length: 14 amino acids. Trimming took 6 bases from V and 4 from J; bases not matched to a gene: 7. This table comes from immunoSEQ multiplex PCR, and its TCRdb copy is limited to in-frame clones, with some not included. The sample comprises roughly 79,000 clones, approximately 81% of which are singletons, and roughly 6% rests with the top ten. Sequencing used peripheral blood, obtained 44 weeks after starting pembrolizumab. This sequence was found in an adult with mismatch repair-deficient cancer. The chain has TRBV7-3 and TRBJ2-7; 9 bases agree with TRBD2. The CDR3 bases are TGTGCCAGCAGGTCAGCGGGAGGAAGGTACGAGCAGTACTTC. This sequence encodes CASRSAGGRYEQYF. Based on the CDR3 plus reference TRBV7-3 and TRBJ2-7, the full variable domain is GAGVSQTPSNKVTEKGKYVELRCDPISGHTALYWYRQSLGQGPEFLIYFQGTGAADDSGLPNDRFFAVRPEGSVSTLKIQRTERGDSAVYLCASRSAGGRYEQYFGPGTRLTVT.